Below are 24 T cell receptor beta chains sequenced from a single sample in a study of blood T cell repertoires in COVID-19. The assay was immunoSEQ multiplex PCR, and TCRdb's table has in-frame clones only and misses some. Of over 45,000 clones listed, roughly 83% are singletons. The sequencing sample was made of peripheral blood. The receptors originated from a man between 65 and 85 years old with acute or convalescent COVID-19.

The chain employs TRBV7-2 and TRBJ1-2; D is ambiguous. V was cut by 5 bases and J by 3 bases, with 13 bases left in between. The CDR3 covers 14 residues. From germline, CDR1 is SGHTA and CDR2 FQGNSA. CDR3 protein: CASSPDFEDYGYTF. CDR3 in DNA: TGTGCCAGCAGCCCGGACTTCGAGGACTATGGCTACACCTTC.

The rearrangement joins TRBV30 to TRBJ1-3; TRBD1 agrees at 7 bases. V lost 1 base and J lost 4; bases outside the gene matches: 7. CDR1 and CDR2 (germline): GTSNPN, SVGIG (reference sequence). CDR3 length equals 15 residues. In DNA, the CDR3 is TGTGCCTGGAGTGCCGACAGGGAGTACGGAAACACCATATATTTT. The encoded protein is CAWSADREYGNTIYF.

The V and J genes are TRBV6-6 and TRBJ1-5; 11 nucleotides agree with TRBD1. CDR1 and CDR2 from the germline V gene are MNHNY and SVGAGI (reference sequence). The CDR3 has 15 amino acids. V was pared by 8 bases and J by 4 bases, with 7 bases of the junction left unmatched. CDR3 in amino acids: CASSRDRGGNQPQHF. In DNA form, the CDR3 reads TGTGCCAGCTCCCGGGACAGGGGGGGAAATCAGCCCCAGCATTTT.

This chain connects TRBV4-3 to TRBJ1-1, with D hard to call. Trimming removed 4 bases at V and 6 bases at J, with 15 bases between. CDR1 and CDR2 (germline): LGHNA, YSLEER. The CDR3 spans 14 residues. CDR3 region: CASSRAQEAAEAFF. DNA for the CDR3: TGCGCCAGCAGCCGGGCGCAGGAGGCCGCTGAAGCTTTCTTT.

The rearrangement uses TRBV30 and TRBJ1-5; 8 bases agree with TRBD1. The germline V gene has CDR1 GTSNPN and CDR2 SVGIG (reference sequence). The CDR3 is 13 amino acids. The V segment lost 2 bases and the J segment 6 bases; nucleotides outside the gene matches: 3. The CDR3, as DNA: TGTGCCTGGAGTCAGGGGGCCGGTCAGCCCCAGCATTTT. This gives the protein CAWSQGAGQPQHF.

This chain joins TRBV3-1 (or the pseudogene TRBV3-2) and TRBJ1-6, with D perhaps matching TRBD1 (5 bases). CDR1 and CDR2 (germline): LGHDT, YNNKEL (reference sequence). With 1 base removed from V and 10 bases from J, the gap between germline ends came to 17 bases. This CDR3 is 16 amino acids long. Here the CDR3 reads CASSQAGRGAGSPLHF. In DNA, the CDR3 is TGTGCCAGCAGCCAAGCGGGTCGAGGGGCGGGGTCACCCCTCCACTTT.

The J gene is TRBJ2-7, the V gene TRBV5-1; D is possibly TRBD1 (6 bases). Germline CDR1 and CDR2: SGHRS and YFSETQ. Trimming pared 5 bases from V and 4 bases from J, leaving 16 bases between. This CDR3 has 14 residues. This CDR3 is CASRLATGQYEQYF. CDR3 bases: TGCGCCAGCAGACTTGCCACAGGGCAGTACGAGCAGTACTTC.

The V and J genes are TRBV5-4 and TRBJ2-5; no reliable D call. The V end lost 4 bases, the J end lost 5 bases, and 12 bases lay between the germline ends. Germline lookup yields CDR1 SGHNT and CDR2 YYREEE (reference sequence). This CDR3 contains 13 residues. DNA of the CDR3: TGTGCCAGCAGCCCTAGGTCCGATGAGACCCAGTACTTC. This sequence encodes CASSPRSDETQYF.

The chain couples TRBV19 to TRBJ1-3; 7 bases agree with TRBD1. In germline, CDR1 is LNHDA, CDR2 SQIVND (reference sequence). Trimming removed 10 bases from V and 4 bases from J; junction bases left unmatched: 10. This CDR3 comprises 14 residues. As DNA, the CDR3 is TGTGCCACCTCGATCGGACAGGCCGGAAACACCATATATTTT. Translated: CATSIGQAGNTIYF.

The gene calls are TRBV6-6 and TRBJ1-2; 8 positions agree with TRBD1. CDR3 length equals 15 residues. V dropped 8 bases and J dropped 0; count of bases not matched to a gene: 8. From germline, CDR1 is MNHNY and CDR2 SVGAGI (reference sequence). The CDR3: CASRQDREPNYGYTF. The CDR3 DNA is TGTGCCAGCCGACAGGACAGGGAGCCTAACTATGGCTACACCTTC.

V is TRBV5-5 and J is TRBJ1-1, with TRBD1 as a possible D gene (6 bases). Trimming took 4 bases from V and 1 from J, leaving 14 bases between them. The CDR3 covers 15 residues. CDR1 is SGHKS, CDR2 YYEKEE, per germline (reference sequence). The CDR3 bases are TGTGCCAGCAGCAGGGGGTCCAGGAGGAACACTGAAGCTTTCTTT. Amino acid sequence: CASSRGSRRNTEAFF.

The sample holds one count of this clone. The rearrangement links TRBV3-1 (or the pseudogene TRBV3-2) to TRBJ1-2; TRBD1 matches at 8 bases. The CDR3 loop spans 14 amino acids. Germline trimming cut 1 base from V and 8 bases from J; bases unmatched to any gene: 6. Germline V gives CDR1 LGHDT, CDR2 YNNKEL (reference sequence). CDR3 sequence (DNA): TGTGCCAGCAGCCAAGGTACAGGGGGTCGCGGCTACACCTTC. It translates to CASSQGTGGRGYTF.

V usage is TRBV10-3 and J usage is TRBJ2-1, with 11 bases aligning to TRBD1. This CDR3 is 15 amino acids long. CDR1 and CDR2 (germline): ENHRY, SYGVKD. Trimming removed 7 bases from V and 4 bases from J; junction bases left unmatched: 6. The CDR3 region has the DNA TGTGCCATCAAGCCGGGACAGGGGGATTACAATGAGCAGTTCTTC. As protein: CAIKPGQGDYNEQFF.

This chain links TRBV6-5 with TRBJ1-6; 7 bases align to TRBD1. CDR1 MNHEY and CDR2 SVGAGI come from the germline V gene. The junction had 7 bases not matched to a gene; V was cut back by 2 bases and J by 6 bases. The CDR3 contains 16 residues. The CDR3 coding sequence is TGTGCCAGCAGTTACCCAAACCCAGGGGGTAATTCACCCCTCCACTTT. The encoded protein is CASSYPNPGGNSPLHF.

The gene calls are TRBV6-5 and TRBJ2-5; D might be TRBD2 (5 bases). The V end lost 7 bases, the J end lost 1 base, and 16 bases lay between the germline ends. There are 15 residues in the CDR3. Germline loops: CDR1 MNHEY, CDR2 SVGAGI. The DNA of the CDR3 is TGTGCCAGCACCACTAGTCGGGTTATCCAAGAGACCCAGTACTTC. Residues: CASTTSRVIQETQYF.

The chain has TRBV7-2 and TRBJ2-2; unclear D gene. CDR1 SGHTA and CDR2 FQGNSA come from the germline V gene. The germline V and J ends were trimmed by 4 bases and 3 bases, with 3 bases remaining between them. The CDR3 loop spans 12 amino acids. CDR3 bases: TGTGCCAGCAGCTACTACACCGGGGAGCTGTTTTTT. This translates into CASSYYTGELFF.

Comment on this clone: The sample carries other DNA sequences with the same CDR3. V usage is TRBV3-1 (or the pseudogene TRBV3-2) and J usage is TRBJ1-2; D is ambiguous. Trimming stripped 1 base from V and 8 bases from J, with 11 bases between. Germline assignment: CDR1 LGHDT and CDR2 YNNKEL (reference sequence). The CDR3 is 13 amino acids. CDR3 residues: CASSQGQGGGYTF. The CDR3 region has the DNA TGTGCCAGCAGCCAAGGACAAGGAGGGGGCTACACCTTC.

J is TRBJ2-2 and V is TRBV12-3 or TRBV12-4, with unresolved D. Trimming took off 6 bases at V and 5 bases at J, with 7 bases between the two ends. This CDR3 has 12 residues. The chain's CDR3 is CASSPRTGELFF. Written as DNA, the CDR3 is TGTGCCAGCAGCCCTAGGACCGGGGAGCTGTTTTTT.

In nucleotides, the CDR3 is TGCAGCGTTAAGGCACTAGCGGGTTACGAGCAGTACTTC. It is translated as CSVKALAGYEQYF. This chain links TRBV29-1 with TRBJ2-7; 9 bases are shared with TRBD2. Unmatched junction bases numbered 6, after V lost 5 bases and J lost 4 bases. Germline V CDR1 and CDR2: SQVTM, ANQGSEA. The CDR3 totals 13 residues.

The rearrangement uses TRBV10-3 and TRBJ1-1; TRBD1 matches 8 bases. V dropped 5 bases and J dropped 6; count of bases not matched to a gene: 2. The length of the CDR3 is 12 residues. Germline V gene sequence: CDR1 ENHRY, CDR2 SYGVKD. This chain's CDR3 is CAISSGGSEAFF. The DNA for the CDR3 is TGTGCCATCAGTTCAGGGGGCTCTGAAGCTTTCTTT.

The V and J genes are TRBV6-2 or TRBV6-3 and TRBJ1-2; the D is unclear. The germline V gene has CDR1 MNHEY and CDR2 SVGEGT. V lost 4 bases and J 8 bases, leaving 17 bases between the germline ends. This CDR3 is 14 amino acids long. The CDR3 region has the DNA TGTGCCAGCAGTTCTGGGATCGGGGTACGCGGCTACACCTTC. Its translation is CASSSGIGVRGYTF.

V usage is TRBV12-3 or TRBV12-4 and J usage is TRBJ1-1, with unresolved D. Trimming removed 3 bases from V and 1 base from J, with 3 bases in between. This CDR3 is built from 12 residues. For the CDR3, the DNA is TGTGCCAGCAGTTTCGGGAACACTGAAGCTTTCTTT. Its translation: CASSFGNTEAFF.

The CDR3 DNA sequence: TGTGCCAGCTCGGAATTTTCTGGACAGGCGAACACCGGGGAGCTGTTTTTT. Translation gives CASSEFSGQANTGELFF. The V call is TRBV18, the J call TRBJ2-2, with 7 bases fitting TRBD1. V lost 6 bases, J lost 0 bases, and 10 bases stayed unmatched. Germline V CDR1 and CDR2: KGHSH, LQKENI. The CDR3 totals 17 residues.

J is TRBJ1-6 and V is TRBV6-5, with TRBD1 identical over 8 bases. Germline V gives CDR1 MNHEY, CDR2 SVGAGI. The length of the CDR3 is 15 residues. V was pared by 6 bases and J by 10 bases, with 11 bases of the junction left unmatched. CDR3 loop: CASSSTGQGGSPLHF. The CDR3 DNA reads TGTGCCAGCAGCAGCACCGGACAGGGAGGATCACCCCTCCACTTT.